Listed here are 4 T cell receptor beta chains from one sample, sequenced in a study of T cells in Graves' hyperthyroidism and ophthalmopathy. Researchers amplified the TCR beta CDR3 regions from RNA transcripts. Researchers ran a first-round RT-PCR on the TCR CDR3 using the HTBI primer set. TCRdb reanalysed the multiplex PCR reads using MiXCR and keeps one entry per CDR3 protein. This repertoire shows nearly 600,000 distinct CDR3 sequences, more than 11% found once; its top ten account for roughly 5.5%. Sequenced: blood. The source of these receptors is a woman aged 30 to 39 with Graves' hyperthyroidism that later progressed to Graves' ophthalmopathy.

This clonotype turned up a few times. The chain carries TRBV30 and TRBJ1-4, with a tentative D call TRBD1 (6 bases). CDR3 length equals 14 residues. Trimming cost V 2 bases and J 8 bases, with 15 bases left between them. Per the germline V gene, CDR1 is GTSNPN and CDR2 is SVGIG (reference sequence). CDR3 coding DNA: TGTGCCTGGAGTATGGGACAAAGGAAAGAAAAACTGTTTTTT. Translating gives CAWSMGQRKEKLFF.

This clonotype was detected many times. The V call is TRBV24-1, the J call TRBJ2-5; possibly TRBD1 for D (6 bases). Germline CDR1 is KGHDR and CDR2 is SFDVKD. The CDR3 is 13 residues long. The V gene lost 5 bases and the J gene lost 1 base, with 7 bases spanning the gap. CDR3 protein: CATSVDSQETQYF. The CDR3, as DNA: TGTGCCACCAGTGTGGACAGCCAAGAGACCCAGTACTTC.

The gene calls are TRBV10-3 and TRBJ2-2, with unresolved D. The CDR3 is 13 residues long. V lost 10 bases, J lost 6 bases, and 15 bases lay in between. Germline V gene lookup returns CDR1 ENHRY and CDR2 SYGVKD. The CDR3 bases are TGTGCCACCCAAAGTATTATTGCCGGGGAGCTGTTTTTT. Amino acids: CATQSIIAGELFF.

The chain employs TRBV3-1 and TRBJ2-7; 12 bases match TRBD2. V lost 8 bases to trimming and J lost 3 bases; unmatched junction nucleotides: 5. The CDR3 totals 14 residues. Germline V gives CDR1 LGHDT, CDR2 YNNKEL (reference sequence). The CDR3: CASLPTSGSYEQYF. CDR3 DNA: TGTGCCAGCCTACCGACTAGCGGGAGCTACGAGCAGTACTTC.